A single sample is the source of the 4 T cell receptor beta chains below, sequenced in a study of blood T cell dynamics during melanoma immunotherapy. Using immunoSEQ multiplex PCR, the repertoire was profiled, and TCRdb retains in-frame clones only, with some absent. The table has about 8,500 clones, roughly 77% seen once; the top ten hold 0.9% to 1.5%. Time point in this sample: pre-treatment baseline. The sample in question was blood, obtained from a patient treated with checkpoint blockade. The receptors here all came from a human donor with melanoma.

The CDR3 DNA reads TGTGCCAGCAGTGGGACTAGCGGCTACTTCTCCTACGAGCAGTACTTC. It yields the protein CASSGTSGYFSYEQYF. The chain is built from TRBV28 and TRBJ2-7; 11 nucleotides match TRBD2. From germline, CDR1 is MDHEN and CDR2 SYDVKM. This CDR3 comprises 16 residues. J was trimmed by 0 bases and V by 5 bases; bases with no gene match: 6.

This chain links TRBV10-1 with TRBJ1-1; 7 bases agree with TRBD1. This CDR3 is 13 amino acids long. V lost 8 bases to trimming and J lost 1 base; unmatched junction nucleotides: 4. Germline V gene lookup returns CDR1 WNHNN and CDR2 SYGVQD (reference sequence). The CDR3 is CASGRTGNTEAFF. The CDR3 region has the DNA TGCGCCAGCGGCCGGACAGGGAACACTGAAGCTTTCTTT.

To note about this clone: A junction boundary mismatches the germline segment, possibly from a read error. The V call is TRBV9, the J call TRBJ1-1, with 8 positions matching TRBD1. The CDR3 covers 15 residues. Looked up from germline, CDR1 is SGDLS and CDR2 is YYNGEE. CDR3: CASSVDRGVSTEAFF. In nucleotides, the CDR3 is TGTGCCAGCAGTGTAGACAGGGGTGTGTCCACTGAAGCTTTCTTT.

This clone was seen a handful of times. The chain combines TRBV5-1 with TRBJ1-3; D remains ambiguous. The CDR3 totals 15 residues. The V end lost 0 bases, the J end lost 7 bases, and 14 bases lay between the germline ends. Germline-derived CDR1 and CDR2 are SGHRS and YFSETQ. This chain's CDR3 is CASSLDGSPGNTIYF. DNA for the CDR3: TGCGCCAGCAGCTTGGACGGCAGTCCGGGGAACACCATATATTTT.